These T cell receptor beta chains were read from a single sample in a study of shared clonotypes between healthy human individuals. Produced via immunoSEQ multiplex PCR; TCRdb's table is partial and in-frame only. The data contain about 300,000 clones, under 80% of them singletons. Sequenced material: memory CD4+ T cells sorted from blood. The receptors were sampled from a young man in good health. CDR3s include the opening cysteine and the closing phenylalanine or tryptophan. The order of the fields is D gene, clone size, J gene, V gene, CDR3 length, CDR3 DNA, CDR3 protein. The D gene is left open where the match is weak. Only part of the rows carry a size: once, few, many, or a class if the clone is expanded.

TRBD1 | - | TRBJ2-5 | TRBV7-7 | 15 | TGTGCTAGCAGCTTAGGGACAGGGGCAGGGGAGACCCAGTACTTC | CASSLGTGAGETQYF
- | - | TRBJ2-2 | TRBV2 | 15 | TGTGCCAGCAGTGAAACCGGGATGGACACCGGGGAGCTGTTTTTT | CASSETGMDTGELFF
- | many | TRBJ2-1 | TRBV10-1 | 15 | TGCGCCAGCAGTGAAGTCAGCGGCTCCTACAATGAGCAGTTCTTC | CASSEVSGSYNEQFF
- | - | TRBJ1-4 | TRBV5-1 | 16 | TGCGCCAGCAGGAGTGCAGCGCTCGCAACTAATGAAAAACTGTTTTTT | CASRSAALATNEKLFF
- | - | TRBJ2-5 | TRBV5-6 | 13 | TGTGCCAGCAGCCGGACCGGGCGGGAGACCCAGTACTTC | CASSRTGRETQYF
- | many | TRBJ2-7 | TRBV5-1 | 13 | TGCGCCAGCAGCTTGGGCCGAAAGGCCGAGCAGTACTTC | CASSLGRKAEQYF
TRBD1 | many | TRBJ1-5 | TRBV5-6 | 15 | TGTGCCAGCAGCGTCACAGGGGGGCTTTATCAGCCCCAGCATTTT | CASSVTGGLYQPQHF
TRBD2 | many | TRBJ2-1 | TRBV7-9 | 15 | TGTGCCAGCAGCTTATACTTAGCGGGTAACAATGAGCAGTTCTTC | CASSLYLAGNNEQFF
TRBD2 | - | TRBJ2-1 | TRBV14 | 15 | TGTGCCAGCAGCCCCCAGGGACTAGCGGTAAATGAGCAGTTCTTC | CASSPQGLAVNEQFF
TRBD2 | - | TRBJ2-7 | TRBV5-1 | 17 | TGCGCCAGCAGCAATAGCGGGAGCCCCCTCACCCCCTACGAGCAGTACTTC | CASSNSGSPLTPYEQYF
TRBD1 | - | TRBJ2-7 | TRBV7-2 | 15 | TGTGCCAGCAGCTTAGACTCTAAGGGGGCGCGTGAGCAGTACTTC | CASSLDSKGAREQYF
- | few | TRBJ2-7 | TRBV10-2 | 14 | TGCGCCACGAAGGACAATTGGGGCTCCTACGAGCAGTACTTC | CATKDNWGSYEQYF
- | - | TRBJ2-7 | TRBV28 | 16 | TGTGCCAGCAGTTTGTCGGCATTAGGAGTACCCTACGAGCAGTACTTC | CASSLSALGVPYEQYF
TRBD1 | few | TRBJ2-4 | TRBV5-4 | 14 | TGTGCCAGCAGCTTTGGACAGGGAAAAAACATTCAGTACTTC | CASSFGQGKNIQYF
- | - | TRBJ2-2 | TRBV6-1 | 14 | TGTGCCAGCACTCAGGGGACGAACACCGGGGAGCTGTTTTTT | CASTQGTNTGELFF
- | - | TRBJ1-1 | TRBV19 | 13 | TGTGCCAGTAGTTTCCTTTTGGGCACTGAAGCTTTCTTT | CASSFLLGTEAFF
- | - | TRBJ1-1 | TRBV18 | 14 | TGTGCCAGCTCACCATTGGAGTTGAACACTGAAGCTTTCTTT | CASSPLELNTEAFF
- | many | TRBJ2-5 | TRBV7-9 | 15 | TGTGCCAGCAGCCTTGTGACAGTCCCACAAGAGACCCAGTACTTC | CASSLVTVPQETQYF
TRBD2 | - | TRBJ2-1 | TRBV5-1 | 16 | TGCGCCAGCAGCCGTGAGGGACTAGCGGGAGGGGCTGAGCAGTTCTTC | CASSREGLAGGAEQFF
- | - | TRBJ2-1 | TRBV7-9 | 14 | TGTGCCAGCAGCTTATACGACAGCTACAATGAGCAGTTCTTC | CASSLYDSYNEQFF
- | few | TRBJ1-2 | TRBV28 | 12 | TGTGCCAGCACACCTTCTAACTATGGCTACACCTTC | CASTPSNYGYTF
- | - | TRBJ2-5 | TRBV9 | 15 | TGTGCCAGCAGCGTAGCGGAGGGCGCGGGAGAGACCCAGTACTTC | CASSVAEGAGETQYF
- | few | TRBJ2-3 | TRBV9 | 15 | TGTGCCAGCAGCGTTGCTGCTAGCGGCACAGATACGCAGTATTTT | CASSVAASGTDTQYF
- | - | TRBJ1-1 | TRBV2 | 14 | TGTGCCAGCGCCAAAACGAGACTGGTCACTGAAGCTTTCTTT | CASAKTRLVTEAFF
TRBD2 | - | TRBJ2-5 | TRBV5-1 | 14 | TGCGCCAGTGGGTTGACTAGCGGCCAAGAGACCCAGTACTTC | CASGLTSGQETQYF
TRBD2 | - | TRBJ2-7 | TRBV5-1 | 15 | TGCGCCAGCAGCCTGACTAGCGGGAGGGCCCACGAGCAGTACTTC | CASSLTSGRAHEQYF
TRBD1 | - | TRBJ1-3 | TRBV11-3 | 15 | TGTGCCAGCAGCTTAGCCGGGACAGCTGGAAACACCATATATTTT | CASSLAGTAGNTIYF
- | - | TRBJ2-2 | TRBV19 | 11 | TGTGCCAGTCAAAACACCGGGGAGCTGTTTTTT | CASQNTGELFF
- | - | TRBJ2-5 | TRBV5-1 | 14 | TGCGCCAGCAGCTTGGCAGGTCAGGGGGAGACCCAGTACTTC | CASSLAGQGETQYF
- | once | TRBJ2-7 | TRBV21-1 | 21 | TGTGCCAGCAGCAAAGAGTTTAGACAGAAGGTTTCCGGTACGCAATCCTACGAGCAGTACTTC | CASSKEFRQKVSGTQSYEQYF
- | - | TRBJ1-5 | TRBV28 | 14 | TGTGCCAGCAGTTTCGGGGGACTCAATCAGCCCCAGCATTTT | CASSFGGLNQPQHF
- | - | TRBJ2-1 | TRBV7-9 | 16 | TGTGCCAGCAGCTCAGATAGGGGAGGCTCCTACAATGAGCAGTTCTTC | CASSSDRGGSYNEQFF
- | - | TRBJ2-1 | TRBV7-6 | 14 | TGTGCCAGCAGCTTAGAGGATTCCTACAATGAGCAGTTCTTC | CASSLEDSYNEQFF
TRBD2 | few | TRBJ2-5 | TRBV5-6 | 17 | TGTGCCAGCAGCCCCTTGGGGGAGGGGACGGGTCAAGAGACCCAGTACTTC | CASSPLGEGTGQETQYF
- | - | TRBJ2-2 | TRBV2 | 14 | TGTGCCAGCAGTGAACGTCGGCAGACCGGGGAGCTGTTTTTT | CASSERRQTGELFF
- | few | TRBJ1-1 | TRBV10-3 | 15 | TGTGCCATCAGCCCGGGCCAGTGGAGAGACACTGAAGCTTTCTTT | CAISPGQWRDTEAFF
TRBD1 | few | TRBJ2-3 | TRBV29-1 | 18 | TGCAGCGTCCCCCCCGGGACAGGGGCCGCCGTGGTCACAGATACGCAGTATTTT | CSVPPGTGAAVVTDTQYF
TRBD1 | - | TRBJ1-1 | TRBV10-3 | 17 | TGTGCCATCAGTAGGACAGGGAATATGAACGTGGGCACTGAAGCTTTCTTT | CAISRTGNMNVGTEAFF
- | few | TRBJ2-7 | TRBV7-6 | 15 | TGTGCCAGCAGCTTACTGTCAGGACAGACCTACGAGCAGTACTTC | CASSLLSGQTYEQYF
- | - | TRBJ1-1 | TRBV29-1 | 12 | TGCAGCGTTGGGGAGTTGAACACTGAAGCTTTCTTT | CSVGELNTEAFF
- | - | TRBJ2-3 | TRBV11-2 | 13 | TGTGCCAGCAGCTTCCCGGGGCCAGATACGCAGTATTTT | CASSFPGPDTQYF
- | few | TRBJ2-3 | TRBV5-1 | 15 | TGCGCCAGCAGCTCCCGGACAGTCTCAGAGGCTACGCAGTATTTT | CASSSRTVSEATQYF